One sample yielded the 4 T cell receptor beta chains listed below, sequenced in a study of T-cell memory formation after mild COVID-19. Using its own MiXCR run on the 5' RACE reads, TCRdb lists one record per CDR3 protein. The table records around 300,000 distinct CDR3 sequences, around 13% of them present only once. Material for sequencing was PBMCs or a T cell subset sorted from them (not recorded which). These receptor sequences come from a man between 18 and 29 years old who had mild COVID-19 (a few samples of this study predate the infection). Cell type and time point are not known.

This clonotype has a count of ten or more. The chain carries TRBV10-3 and TRBJ2-1; possibly TRBD1 for D (6 bases). The CDR3 is 15 amino acids. Germline V gene sequence: CDR1 ENHRY, CDR2 SYGVKD. V lost 0 bases to trimming and J lost 8 bases, with 14 bases between them. This chain's CDR3 is CAISESMTGGDEQFF. CDR3 sequence (DNA): TGTGCCATCAGTGAGTCGATGACAGGTGGCGATGAGCAGTTCTTC.

The CDR3 DNA reads TGTGCCAGCAGCTTAGTTAACGGGCTCTTGTACTTC. It yields the protein CASSLVNGLLYF. The chain joins TRBV7-8 to TRBJ2-5; the D is unclear. Trimming removed 1 base from V and 13 bases from J, with 13 bases in between. CDR3 length: 12 residues. CDR1 is SGHVS and CDR2 is FQNEAQ in the germline V gene.

This clonotype has just a few counts. The rearrangement links TRBV19 to TRBJ1-1; D gene ambiguous. The CDR3 spans 13 residues. The germline V gene encodes CDR1 LNHDA and CDR2 SQIVND (reference sequence). Trimming removed 9 bases at V and 0 bases at J, with 11 bases between. The CDR3 DNA is TGTGCCAGCGGTTTTGGGGTGAACACTGAAGCTTTCTTT. Translation gives CASGFGVNTEAFF.

Ten or more counts support this clonotype. V and J are TRBV20-1 and TRBJ2-3; 8 nucleotides align to TRBD1. With 3 bases clipped from V and 1 base from J, the junction kept 0 bases outside the gene matches. The CDR3 has 13 residues. Per germline, CDR1 DFQATT and CDR2 SNEGSKA (reference sequence). The chain's CDR3 is CSARTGGTDTQYF. In DNA form, the CDR3 reads TGCAGTGCTAGGACAGGGGGCACAGATACGCAGTATTTT.